The rows below give T cell receptor beta chains drawn from one sample of a study of post-analysis software for immune sequencing data. TCRdb re-derived calls from the PCR reads in MiXCR, one entry per CDR3 protein. This table holds about 540,000 distinct CDR3 sequences, around a third found once. Sequenced sample: blood. These receptors were collected from a girl aged 2-17 years with multiple sclerosis. Each CDR3 is given with its conserved first and last residue. The order of the fields is CDR3 length, J gene, V gene, CDR3 protein.

len: 15
j_gene: TRBJ2-7
v_gene: TRBV4-1
CDR3aa: CASSQESGGREEQYF

len: 14
j_gene: TRBJ1-4
v_gene: TRBV5-5
CDR3aa: CASRGQGFNEKLFF

len: 13
j_gene: TRBJ2-3
v_gene: TRBV7-7
CDR3aa: CASSLRDADTQYF

len: 16
j_gene: TRBJ2-3
v_gene: TRBV3-1
CDR3aa: CASSRNRGPGTDTQYF

len: 14
j_gene: TRBJ1-5
v_gene: TRBV20-1
CDR3aa: CSASLGQVPSAQHF

len: 12
j_gene: TRBJ1-2
v_gene: TRBV12-5
CDR3aa: CASGLNGYGYTF

len: 14
j_gene: TRBJ2-5
v_gene: TRBV2
CDR3aa: CASSESRGGETQYF

len: 15
j_gene: TRBJ2-1
v_gene: TRBV4-1
CDR3aa: CASSQELGSPNKQFF

len: 14
j_gene: TRBJ2-3
v_gene: TRBV12-3/TRBV12-4
CDR3aa: CASSSLAGTDTQYF

len: 16
j_gene: TRBJ2-1
v_gene: TRBV28
CDR3aa: CASSSWTGGYGGEQFF

len: 13
j_gene: TRBJ2-5
v_gene: TRBV2
CDR3aa: CASEVVPQETQYF

len: 13
j_gene: TRBJ1-1
v_gene: TRBV29-1
CDR3aa: CSASGLGNTEAFF

len: 15
j_gene: TRBJ2-1
v_gene: TRBV2
CDR3aa: CASSLGDRGGDEQFF

len: 13
j_gene: TRBJ2-3
v_gene: TRBV20-1
CDR3aa: CSPLRGSTDTQYF

len: 15
j_gene: TRBJ1-2
v_gene: TRBV25-1
CDR3aa: CASSETSSRDDGYTF

len: 14
j_gene: TRBJ1-2
v_gene: TRBV19
CDR3aa: CASSPEGGDGGYTF

len: 18
j_gene: TRBJ2-1
v_gene: TRBV3-1
CDR3aa: CASSQSGTGASSYNEQFF

len: 16
j_gene: TRBJ2-1
v_gene: TRBV12-3/TRBV12-4
CDR3aa: CASRNRSAGGPGEQFF

len: 17
j_gene: TRBJ2-3
v_gene: TRBV12-3/TRBV12-4
CDR3aa: CASSHLGGGMGGDTQYF

len: 16
j_gene: TRBJ1-4
v_gene: TRBV6-5
CDR3aa: CASSYSGRSLNEKLFF

len: 14
j_gene: TRBJ2-7
v_gene: TRBV3-1
CDR3aa: CASSRGSVLYEQYF

len: 13
j_gene: TRBJ1-1
v_gene: TRBV6-5
CDR3aa: CASTRAGDTEAFF

len: 16
j_gene: TRBJ2-3
v_gene: TRBV29-1
CDR3aa: CSVEEGYRRNTDTQYF

len: 15
j_gene: TRBJ2-1
v_gene: TRBV3-1
CDR3aa: CASSQDNQGDNEQFF

len: 15
j_gene: TRBJ2-5
v_gene: TRBV12-3/TRBV12-4
CDR3aa: CASSRPPTSEETQYF

len: 18
j_gene: TRBJ2-6
v_gene: TRBV6-2/TRBV6-3
CDR3aa: CASSPTSGGGSGANVLTF

len: 13
j_gene: TRBJ1-5
v_gene: TRBV29-1
CDR3aa: CSVNTGGNQPQHF

len: 15
j_gene: TRBJ2-2
v_gene: TRBV12-3/TRBV12-4
CDR3aa: CASSLGGSRTGELFF

len: 16
j_gene: TRBJ2-5
v_gene: TRBV4-1
CDR3aa: CASSQDMASGQETQYF

len: 19
j_gene: TRBJ2-1
v_gene: TRBV11-1
CDR3aa: CASSLGASGGAMAYNEQFF

len: 13
j_gene: TRBJ2-3
v_gene: TRBV5-1
CDR3aa: CASSLDSPDTQYF

len: 14
j_gene: TRBJ2-5
v_gene: TRBV5-6
CDR3aa: CASSLGTGILGQYF

len: 14
j_gene: TRBJ1-3
v_gene: TRBV6-6
CDR3aa: CASSYTAIGNTIYF

len: 16
j_gene: TRBJ2-1
v_gene: TRBV4-1
CDR3aa: CASSQDRNRGWNEQFF

len: 19
j_gene: TRBJ2-6
v_gene: TRBV5-1
CDR3aa: CASSFPPGQGSPGANVLTF

len: 14
j_gene: TRBJ2-5
v_gene: TRBV5-1
CDR3aa: CASSSTGLQETQYF

len: 16
j_gene: TRBJ1-5
v_gene: TRBV4-1
CDR3aa: CASSQSRDRVGQPQHF

len: 12
j_gene: TRBJ1-5
v_gene: TRBV7-9
CDR3aa: CASSKANQPQHF

len: 17
j_gene: TRBJ1-2
v_gene: TRBV6-5
CDR3aa: CASSYYIRAEANYGYTF

len: 13
j_gene: TRBJ1-2
v_gene: TRBV5-1
CDR3aa: CASSLVSGAGYTF

len: 16
j_gene: TRBJ1-2
v_gene: TRBV4-1
CDR3aa: CASSQVSRPAGYGYTF

len: 15
j_gene: TRBJ1-2
v_gene: TRBV6-2/TRBV6-3
CDR3aa: CASSYSGTGPSGYTF

len: 16
j_gene: TRBJ2-2
v_gene: TRBV4-2
CDR3aa: CASSPELAGGTGELFF

len: 14
j_gene: TRBJ2-3
v_gene: TRBV5-1
CDR3aa: CASSLDGTADTQYF

len: 16
j_gene: TRBJ2-6
v_gene: TRBV20-1
CDR3aa: CSASQNRGAGANVLTF

len: 14
j_gene: TRBJ1-4
v_gene: TRBV6-6
CDR3aa: CASRDTGSNEKLFF

len: 13
j_gene: TRBJ2-2
v_gene: TRBV5-6
CDR3aa: CASSLVGLGELFF

len: 20
j_gene: TRBJ2-3
v_gene: TRBV20-1
CDR3aa: CSAGDAQRASGTSYFDTQYF